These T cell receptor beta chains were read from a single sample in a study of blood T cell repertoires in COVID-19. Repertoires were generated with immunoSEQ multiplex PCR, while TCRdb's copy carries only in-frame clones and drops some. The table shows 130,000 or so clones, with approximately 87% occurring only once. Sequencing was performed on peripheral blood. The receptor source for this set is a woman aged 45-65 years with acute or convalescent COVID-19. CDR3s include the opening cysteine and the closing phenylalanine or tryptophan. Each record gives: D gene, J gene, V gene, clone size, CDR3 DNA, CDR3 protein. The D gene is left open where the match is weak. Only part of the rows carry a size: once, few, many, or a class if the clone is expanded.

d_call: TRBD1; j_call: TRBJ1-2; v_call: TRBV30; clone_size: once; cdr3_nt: TGTGCCTGGAGAACACAGGGGGACTATGGCTACACCTTC; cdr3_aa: CAWRTQGDYGYTF
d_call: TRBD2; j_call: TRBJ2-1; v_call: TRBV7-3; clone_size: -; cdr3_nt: TGTGCCAGCAGGCCGACGGGGGGGAACTACAATGAGCAGTTCTTC; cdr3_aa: CASRPTGGNYNEQFF
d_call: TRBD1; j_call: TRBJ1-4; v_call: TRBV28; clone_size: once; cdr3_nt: TGTGCCAGCAGGACTACAGGGGCCTCGAATGAAAAACTGTTTTTT; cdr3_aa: CASRTTGASNEKLFF
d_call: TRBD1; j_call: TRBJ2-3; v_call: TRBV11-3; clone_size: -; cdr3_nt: TGTGCCAGCAGCCAACGACAGGGAGAAACAGATACGCAGTATTTT; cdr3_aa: CASSQRQGETDTQYF
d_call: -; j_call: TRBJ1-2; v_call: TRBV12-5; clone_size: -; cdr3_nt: TGTGCTAGTGGTACCAACGGGGGGTACTCTGGCTACACCTTC; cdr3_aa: CASGTNGGYSGYTF
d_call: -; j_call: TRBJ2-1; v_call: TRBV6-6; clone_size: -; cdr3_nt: TGTGCCAGCAGCCCCCGGGAGCACAATGAGCAGTTCTTC; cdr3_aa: CASSPREHNEQFF
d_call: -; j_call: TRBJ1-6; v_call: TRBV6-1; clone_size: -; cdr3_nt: TGTGCCAGCAGTGAAATCTACAGGGTGGTTTCTTCACCCCTCCACTTT; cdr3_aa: CASSEIYRVVSSPLHF
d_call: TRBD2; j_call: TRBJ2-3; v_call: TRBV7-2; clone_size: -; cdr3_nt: TGTGCCAGCAGCTCGGGACTAGCGCCGCCAGATACGCAGTATTTT; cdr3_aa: CASSSGLAPPDTQYF
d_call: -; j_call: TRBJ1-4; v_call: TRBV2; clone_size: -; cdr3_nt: TGTGCCAGCAGCGGGGCGGGGGCTACCGCAACTAATGAAAAACTGTTTTTT; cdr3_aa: CASSGAGATATNEKLFF
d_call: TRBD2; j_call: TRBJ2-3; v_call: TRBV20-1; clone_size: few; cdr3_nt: TGCAGTGCTAGTCCCCCCGGGGGACTAGCGGGGGTCCTCACAGATACGCAGTATTTT; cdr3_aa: CSASPPGGLAGVLTDTQYF
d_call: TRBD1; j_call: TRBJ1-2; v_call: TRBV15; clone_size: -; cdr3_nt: TGTGCCACCAGCAGGGACAGGGGATGGAATGGCTACACCTTC; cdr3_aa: CATSRDRGWNGYTF
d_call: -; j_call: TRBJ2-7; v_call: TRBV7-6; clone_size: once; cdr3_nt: TGTGCCAGCAGCGCCACAGGGTACTACGAGCAGTACTTC; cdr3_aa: CASSATGYYEQYF
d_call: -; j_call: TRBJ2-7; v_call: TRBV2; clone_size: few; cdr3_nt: TGTGCCAGCAGTGAAGGGGCGAGGGCGCGGCTCTACGAGCAGTACTTC; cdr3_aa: CASSEGARARLYEQYF
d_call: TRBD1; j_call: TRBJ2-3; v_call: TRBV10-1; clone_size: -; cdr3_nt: TGCGCCAGCAGTGAGTCCCGGACAGGGGACACAGATACGCAGTATTTT; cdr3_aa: CASSESRTGDTDTQYF
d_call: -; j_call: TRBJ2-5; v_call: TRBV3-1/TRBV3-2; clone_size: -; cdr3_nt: TGTGCCAGCAGCCAAGCCTCAGAGACCCAGTACTTC; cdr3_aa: CASSQASETQYF
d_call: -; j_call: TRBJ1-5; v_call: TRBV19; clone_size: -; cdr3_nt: TGTGCCAGTAGTGCTAATGTTGGTCAGCCCCAGCATTTT; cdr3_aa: CASSANVGQPQHF
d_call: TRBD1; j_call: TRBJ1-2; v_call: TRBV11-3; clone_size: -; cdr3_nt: TGTGCCAGCAGCTTAGGCTCGGACAGGGCTGTTGGCTACACCTTC; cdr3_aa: CASSLGSDRAVGYTF
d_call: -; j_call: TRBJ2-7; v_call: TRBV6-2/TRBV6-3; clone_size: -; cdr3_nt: TGTGCCAGCAGCCAACCCCTGGGTTTTCTTGGGGCCCACGAGCAGTACTTC; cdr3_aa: CASSQPLGFLGAHEQYF
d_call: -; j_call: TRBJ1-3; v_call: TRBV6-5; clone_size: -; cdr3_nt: TGTGCCAGCAGTCTAGACAGCTCTGGAAACACCATATATTTT; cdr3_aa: CASSLDSSGNTIYF
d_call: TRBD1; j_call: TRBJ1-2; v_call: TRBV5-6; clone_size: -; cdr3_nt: TGTGCCAGCAGCTTGGCCGCGAGACAGGGCTACTATGGCTACACCTTC; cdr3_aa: CASSLAARQGYYGYTF
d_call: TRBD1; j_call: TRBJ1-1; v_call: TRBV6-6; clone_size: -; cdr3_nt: TGTGCCAGCAGTTACAGGACAGGCTTCAACACTGAAGCTTTCTTT; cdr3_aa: CASSYRTGFNTEAFF
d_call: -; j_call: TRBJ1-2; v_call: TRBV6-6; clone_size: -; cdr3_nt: TGTGCCAGCGAACGGGGAATTGGGTATGGCTACACCTTC; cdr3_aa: CASERGIGYGYTF
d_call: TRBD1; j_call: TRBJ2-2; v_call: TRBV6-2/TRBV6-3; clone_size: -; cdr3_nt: TGTGCCAGCAGTCCCGGGACAGGGCACACCGGGGAGCTGTTTTTT; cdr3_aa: CASSPGTGHTGELFF